This T cell receptor beta chain appears in the sequencing data of a study of Ad26.COV2.S vaccination and SARS-CoV-2 variants. Study context: Once or twice, 56 days apart, Ad26.COV2.S was delivered intramuscularly.

Per the germline V gene, CDR1 is LNHDA and CDR2 is SQIVND (reference sequence). Trimming took 8 bases from V and 1 from J, leaving 13 bases between them. This CDR3 has 14 amino acids. Study findings and constraints: Vaccinees showed greater spike-specific TCR breadth than placebo recipients.

The protocol was immunoSEQ multiplex PCR, while the TCRdb copy is restricted to in-frame clones and leaves out a portion. Of about 680,000 clones in the sample, 80% to 90% were seen once. Details on this clone: Its antigen is not identified.

Documented treatment: around 19 received Ad26.COV2.S at low or high dose, single or two shots; about 5 received placebo; per-sample allocation not given. It was on day 63 after the first vaccine or placebo injection that samples were taken. This TCR derives from a person between 18 and 65 years old who received the Ad26.COV2.S COVID-19 vaccine or a placebo. The sample was peripheral blood, taken in a trial of Ad26.COV2.S vaccine versus placebo. This chain joins TRBV19 and TRBJ2-3; tentative D call: TRBD1 (6 bases). CDR3 sequence: CASGTHRGTDTQYF. DNA of the CDR3: TGTGCCAGTGGCACTCACAGGGGCACAGATACGCAGTATTTT.